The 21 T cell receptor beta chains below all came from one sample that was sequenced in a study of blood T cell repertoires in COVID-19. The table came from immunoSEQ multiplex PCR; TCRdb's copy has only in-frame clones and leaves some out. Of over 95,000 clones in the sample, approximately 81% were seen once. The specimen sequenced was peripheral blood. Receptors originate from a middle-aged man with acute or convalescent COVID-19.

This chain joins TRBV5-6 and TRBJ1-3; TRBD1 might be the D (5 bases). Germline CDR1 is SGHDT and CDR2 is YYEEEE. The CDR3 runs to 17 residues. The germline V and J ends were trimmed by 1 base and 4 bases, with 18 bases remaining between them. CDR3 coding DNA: TGTGCCAGCAGCTTGCGTCAGGGCCCCATCGGAGGAAACACCATATATTTT. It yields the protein CASSLRQGPIGGNTIYF.

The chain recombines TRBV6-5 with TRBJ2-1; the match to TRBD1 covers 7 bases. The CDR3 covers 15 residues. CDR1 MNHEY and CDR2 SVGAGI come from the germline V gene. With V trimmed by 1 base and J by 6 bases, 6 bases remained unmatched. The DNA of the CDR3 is TGTGCCAGCAGTTACTTCGGACAGGAAGGCAATGAGCAGTTCTTC. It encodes CASSYFGQEGNEQFF.

This CDR3 is CASSLEGSLDENEQFF. The DNA for the CDR3 is TGTGCCAGCAGTTTAGAGGGTAGCCTGGATGAGAATGAGCAGTTCTTC. V gene TRBV27 combines with J gene TRBJ2-1; D perhaps matches TRBD2 (5 bases). This CDR3 is 16 amino acids long. Trimming removed 2 bases from V and 7 bases from J, with 18 bases in between. CDR1 MNHEY and CDR2 SMNVEV come from the germline V gene (reference sequence).

The CDR3 sequence is CASSTPRGDRGLGNTIYF. The CDR3 region has the DNA TGTGCCAGTAGTACCCCCAGAGGGGACAGGGGGCTTGGAAACACCATATATTTT. The chain is built from TRBV19 and TRBJ1-3; 12 nucleotides line up with TRBD1. V gave up 4 bases and J gave up 3 bases; unmatched junction bases: 10. Germline assignment: CDR1 LNHDA and CDR2 SQIVND (reference sequence). The CDR3 contains 18 residues. Supplemented by reference TRBV19 and TRBJ1-3, the full variable domain reads DGGITQSPKYLFRKEGQNVTLSCEQNLNHDAMYWYRQDPGQGLRLIYYSQIVNDFQKGDIAEGYSVSREKKESFPLTVTSAQKNPTAFYLCASSTPRGDRGLGNTIYFGEGSWLTVV.

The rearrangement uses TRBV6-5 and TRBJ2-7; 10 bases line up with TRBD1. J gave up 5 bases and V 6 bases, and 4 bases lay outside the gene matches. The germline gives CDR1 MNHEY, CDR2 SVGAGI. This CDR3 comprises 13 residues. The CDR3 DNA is TGTGCCAGCAGATCCGGGACAGGGGACGAGCAGTACTTC. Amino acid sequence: CASRSGTGDEQYF.

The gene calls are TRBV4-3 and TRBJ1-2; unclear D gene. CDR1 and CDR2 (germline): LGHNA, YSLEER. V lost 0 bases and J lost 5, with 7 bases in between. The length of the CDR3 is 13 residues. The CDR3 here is CASSQDPGYGYTF. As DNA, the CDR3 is TGCGCCAGCAGCCAAGATCCGGGGTATGGCTACACCTTC.

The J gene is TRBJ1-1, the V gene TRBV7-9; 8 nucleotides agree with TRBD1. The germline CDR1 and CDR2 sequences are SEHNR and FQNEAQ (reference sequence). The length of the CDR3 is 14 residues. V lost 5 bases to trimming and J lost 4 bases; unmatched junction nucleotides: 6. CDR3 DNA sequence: TGTGCCAGCAGCCACGGACAGGGAGCCACTGAAGCTTTCTTT. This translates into CASSHGQGATEAFF.

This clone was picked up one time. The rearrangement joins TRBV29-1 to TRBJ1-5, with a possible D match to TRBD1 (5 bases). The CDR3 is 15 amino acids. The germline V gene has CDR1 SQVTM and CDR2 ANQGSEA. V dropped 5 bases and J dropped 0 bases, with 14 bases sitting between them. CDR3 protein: CSVPTGPYSNQPQHF. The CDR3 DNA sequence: TGCAGCGTTCCAACAGGTCCCTATAGCAATCAGCCCCAGCATTTT.

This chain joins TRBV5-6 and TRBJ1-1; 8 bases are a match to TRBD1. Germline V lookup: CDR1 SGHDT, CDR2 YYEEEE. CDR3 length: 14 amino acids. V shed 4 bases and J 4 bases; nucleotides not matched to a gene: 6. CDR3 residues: CASSPGQGITEAFF. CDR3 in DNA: TGTGCCAGCAGCCCAGGACAGGGTATCACTGAAGCTTTCTTT.

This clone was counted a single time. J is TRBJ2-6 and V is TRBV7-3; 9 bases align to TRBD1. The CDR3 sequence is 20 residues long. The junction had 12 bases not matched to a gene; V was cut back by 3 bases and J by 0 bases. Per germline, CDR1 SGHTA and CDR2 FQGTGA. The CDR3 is CASSFTGTGLIPSGANVLTF. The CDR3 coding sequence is TGTGCCAGCAGCTTCACCGGGACAGGGTTAATCCCCTCTGGGGCCAACGTCCTGACTTTC.

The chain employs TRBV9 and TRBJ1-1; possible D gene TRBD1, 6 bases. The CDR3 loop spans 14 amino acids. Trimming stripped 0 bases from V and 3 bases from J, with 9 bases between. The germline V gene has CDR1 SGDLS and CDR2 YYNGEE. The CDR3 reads CASSVDRADTEAFF. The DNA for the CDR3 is TGTGCCAGCAGCGTAGACAGGGCGGACACTGAAGCTTTCTTT.

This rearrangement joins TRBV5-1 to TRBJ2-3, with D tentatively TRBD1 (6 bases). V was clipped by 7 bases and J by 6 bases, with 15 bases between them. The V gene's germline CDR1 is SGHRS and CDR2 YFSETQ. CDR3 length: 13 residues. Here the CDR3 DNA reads TGCGCCAGCTTCGGCAGGGGCGGGGATACGCAGTATTTT. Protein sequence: CASFGRGGDTQYF. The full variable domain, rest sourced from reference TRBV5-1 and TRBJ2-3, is KAGVTQTPRYLIKTRGQQVTLSCSPISGHRSVSWYQQTPGQGLQFLFEYFSETQRNKGNFPGRFSGRQFSNSRSEMNVSTLELGDSALYLCASFGRGGDTQYFGPGTRLTVL.

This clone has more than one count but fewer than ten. The CDR3 spells CASSFGGLEAFF. The CDR3 DNA reads TGTGCCAGCAGTTTCGGGGGGCTTGAAGCTTTCTTT. The J gene is TRBJ1-1, the V gene TRBV12-3 or TRBV12-4; maybe TRBD1 (6 bases). The V end was cut by 3 bases, the J end by 7 bases, with 9 bases between. The CDR3 loop spans 12 amino acids.

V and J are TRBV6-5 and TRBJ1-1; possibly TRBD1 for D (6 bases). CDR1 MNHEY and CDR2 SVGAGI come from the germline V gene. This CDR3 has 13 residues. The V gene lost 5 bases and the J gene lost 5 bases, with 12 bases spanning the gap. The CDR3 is CASSTGGRTEAFF. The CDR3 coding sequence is TGTGCCAGCAGTACGGGGGGCCGAACTGAAGCTTTCTTT.

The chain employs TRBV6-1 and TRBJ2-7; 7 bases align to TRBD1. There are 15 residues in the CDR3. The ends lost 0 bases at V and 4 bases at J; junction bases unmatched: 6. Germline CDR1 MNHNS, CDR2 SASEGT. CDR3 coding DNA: TGTGCCAGCAGTGAAGCTCCAGGGGGTCGTTACGAGCAGTACTTC. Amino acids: CASSEAPGGRYEQYF.

Here the CDR3 DNA reads TGTGCCAGCTCCGTGGGGGGGGACGGACGCAATCAGCCCCAGCATTTT. Its translation: CASSVGGDGRNQPQHF. The chain recombines TRBV18 with TRBJ1-5; D possibly corresponds to TRBD1 (5 bases). Germline values: CDR1 KGHSH, CDR2 LQKENI. V shed 6 bases and J shed 2 bases, with 17 bases lying between them. This CDR3 is 16 amino acids long.

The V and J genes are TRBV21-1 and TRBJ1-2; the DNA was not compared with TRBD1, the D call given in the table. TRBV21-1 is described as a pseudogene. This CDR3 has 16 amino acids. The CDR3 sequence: CASSRKSGTLHYGYTF. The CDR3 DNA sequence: TGTGCCAGCAGCAGAAAATCCGGGACACTTCACTATGGCTACACCTTC.

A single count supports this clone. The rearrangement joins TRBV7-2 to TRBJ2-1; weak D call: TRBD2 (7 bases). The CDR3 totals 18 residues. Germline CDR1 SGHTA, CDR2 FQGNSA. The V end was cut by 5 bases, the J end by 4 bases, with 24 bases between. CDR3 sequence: CASSPPPRGGGLYNEQFF. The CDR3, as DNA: TGTGCCAGCAGCCCCCCTCCCCGTGGGGGGGGCTTATACAATGAGCAGTTCTTC. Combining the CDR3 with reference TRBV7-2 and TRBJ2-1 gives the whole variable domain GAGVSQSPSNKVTEKGKDVELRCDPISGHTALYWYRQSLGQGLEFLIYFQGNSAPDKSGLPSDRFSAERTGGSVSTLTIQRTQQEDSAVYLCASSPPPRGGGLYNEQFFGPGTRLTVL.

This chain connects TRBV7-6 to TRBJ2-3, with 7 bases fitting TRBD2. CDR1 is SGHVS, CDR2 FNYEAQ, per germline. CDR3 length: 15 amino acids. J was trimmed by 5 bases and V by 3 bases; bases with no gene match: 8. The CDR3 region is CASSFGGGPGDTQYF. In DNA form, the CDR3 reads TGTGCCAGCAGCTTTGGGGGGGGACCAGGAGATACGCAGTATTTT. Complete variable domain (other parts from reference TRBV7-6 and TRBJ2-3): GAGVSQSPRYKVTKRGQDVALRCDPISGHVSLYWYRQALGQGPEFLTYFNYEAQQDKSGLPNDRFSAERPEGSISTLTIQRTEQRDSAMYRCASSFGGGPGDTQYFGPGTRLTVL.

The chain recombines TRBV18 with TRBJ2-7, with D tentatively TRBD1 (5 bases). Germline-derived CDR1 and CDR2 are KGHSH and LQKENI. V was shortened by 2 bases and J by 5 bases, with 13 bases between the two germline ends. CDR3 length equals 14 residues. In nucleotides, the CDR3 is TGTGCCAGCTCACCAATCCAGGGAATGAACGAGCAGTACTTC. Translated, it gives CASSPIQGMNEQYF.

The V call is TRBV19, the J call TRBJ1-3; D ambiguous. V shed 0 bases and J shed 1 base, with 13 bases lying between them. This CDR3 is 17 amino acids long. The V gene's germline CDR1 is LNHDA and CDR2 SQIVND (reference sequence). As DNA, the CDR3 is TGTGCCAGTAGTATAGATCTATACCTTCCATCTGGAAACACCATATATTTT. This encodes CASSIDLYLPSGNTIYF.